The table lists the clone carrying this TCR beta chain with many counts. Its antigen is unidentified. Amplification targeted TCR beta CDR3 regions from RNA transcripts. The primer set for the first-round RT-PCR of the TCR CDR3 was HTBI. TCRdb re-analysed the multiplex PCR reads in MiXCR, keeping a single row per CDR3 protein. The table lists about 710,000 distinct CDR3 sequences, 15% to 20% of them singletons. The source of the sample is a study of T cells in Graves' hyperthyroidism and ophthalmopathy. General study results and limits: From stable hyperthyroidism, ophthalmopathy was set apart by a 13 V-J model.

Exclusions: uncontrolled infection, other autoimmune disease, pregnancy, lactation. Losses at the gene ends were 5 bases for V and 2 bases for J; bases not matched to a gene: 2. The CDR3 has 14 amino acids. CDR1 MNHNS and CDR2 SASEGT come from the germline V gene. The chain couples TRBV6-1 to TRBJ2-7, with 11 nucleotides matching TRBD1. The source material was blood. This TCR derives from a man younger than 30 with Graves' hyperthyroidism. The CDR3 protein is CASSRGQGAYEQYF. In DNA, the CDR3 is TGTGCCAGCAGTCGGGGACAGGGGGCCTACGAGCAGTACTTC.